This TCR beta chain was captured in a study of cytomegalovirus exposure and HLA in healthy donors. V was shortened by 4 bases and J by 0 bases, with 10 bases between the two germline ends. CDR3 size: 15 residues. The germline CDR1 and CDR2 sequences are MNHNS and SASEGT. Notes on this clone: Its antigen is currently unknown.

Donors likely had unrecorded immune exposures despite being nominally healthy when sampled. The primer mix had 60 Vbeta and 13 Jbeta primers. Using immunoSEQ multiplex PCR, the repertoire was profiled, and TCRdb retains in-frame clones only, with some absent. The data show about 110,000 clones, around three quarters seen once. Overall study findings and caveats: In a later analysis, TCR beta V- and J-gene trimming was associated with a missense DCLRE1C variant. In a later analysis, TCR association rates varied by HLA locus: DRB1 most, HLA-C fewest. TCR beta chains associated with HLA were, in a later analysis, more clonally expanded than equally common others.

V usage is TRBV6-1 and J usage is TRBJ2-1, with D unclear. Sample: PBMCs. This TCR derives from a woman under 30 in good health and CMV-seropositive. CDR3 DNA: TGTGCCAGCAGTGTTACTATAAGCTCCTACAATGAGCAGTTCTTC. It encodes CASSVTISSYNEQFF.